What follows are 31 T cell receptor beta chains derived from one specimen sequenced in a study of shared clonotypes between healthy human individuals (TCRdb year 2020). To prepare the library, the immunoSEQ multiplex PCR assay was applied. TCRdb took over this immuneACCESS table, retaining in-frame rearrangements with V and J assigned. Such tables are incomplete; in checked studies, under half of the missing clones stem from an unresolved V gene, and the remainder is unexplained. The sample table holds 2.5 million or so clones, of which more than 80% were seen once. Over 0.12% of the sample is taken by the ten largest. Sequences were obtained from naive CD4+ T cells sorted from blood. The cell subset or site label corresponds to: CD45RA+ positively selected. The receptors come from a man between 18 and 35 years old in good health.

The chain couples TRBV5-1 to TRBJ1-1; maybe TRBD1 (6 bases). The CDR3 runs to 15 residues. Germline V gene sequence: CDR1 SGHRS, CDR2 YFSETQ. V lost 4 bases to trimming and J lost 2 bases, with 15 bases between them. CDR3 protein: CASSPSTGSNTEAFF. In nucleotides, the CDR3 is TGCGCCAGCAGCCCCTCGACAGGTTCTAACACTGAAGCTTTCTTT.

V usage is TRBV6-6 and J usage is TRBJ2-1; TRBD1 matches at 9 bases. Germline V lookup: CDR1 MNHNY, CDR2 SVGAGI (reference sequence). The length of the CDR3 is 15 residues. The ends lost 5 bases at V and 9 bases at J; junction bases unmatched: 11. The CDR3 region is CASSRPGQGSGEQFF. CDR3 bases: TGTGCCAGCAGTCGGCCCGGACAGGGGAGTGGTGAGCAGTTCTTC.

The chain links TRBV11-2 to TRBJ1-2; D call uncertain. The CDR3 is made up of 14 amino acids. From germline, CDR1 is SGHAT and CDR2 FQNNGV. The V end was cut by 5 bases, the J end by 4 bases, with 14 bases between. The CDR3: CASSNHPTVYGYTF. CDR3 nucleotides: TGTGCCAGCAGCAACCACCCGACCGTCTATGGCTACACCTTC.

This chain links TRBV6-5 with TRBJ2-5, with D hard to call. The germline V gene has CDR1 MNHEY and CDR2 SVGAGI. V dropped 1 base and J dropped 9 bases, with 6 bases sitting between them. This CDR3 contains 11 residues. CDR3 protein: CASSYLGSQYF. Written as DNA, the CDR3 is TGTGCCAGCAGTTACTTAGGGTCCCAGTACTTC.

V and J are TRBV29-1 and TRBJ2-4; D gene uncertain. The CDR3 covers 11 residues. The germline V gene has CDR1 SQVTM and CDR2 ANQGSEA. Trimming shortened V by 6 bases and J by 6 bases, and 9 bases separated the two germline ends. CDR3 sequence reads: CSVIDGNIQYF. The DNA for the CDR3 is TGCAGCGTAATCGACGGAAACATTCAGTACTTC.

Worth noting for this clone: The same CDR3 arises from other DNA sequences in this sample as well. V is TRBV28 and J is TRBJ1-5, with 10 nucleotides matching TRBD1. In germline, CDR1 is MDHEN, CDR2 SYDVKM. The CDR3 is made up of 14 amino acids. Losses at the gene ends were 2 bases for V and 6 bases for J; bases not matched to a gene: 1. Written as DNA, the CDR3 is TGTGCCAGCAGTTTAGGACAGGGGGGTCAGCCCCAGCATTTT. Encoded protein: CASSLGQGGQPQHF.

V gene TRBV5-4 combines with J gene TRBJ2-1; 12 bases align to TRBD1. CDR3 length: 18 residues. The V and J ends lost 6 bases and 9 bases, in that order; junction bases with no gene match: 19. Germline CDR1 reads SGHNT; CDR2 reads YYREEE (reference sequence). In DNA form, the CDR3 reads TGTGCCAGCACTGGGACAGGGGGCTATGGTAGCGGGAGATCTGAGCAGTTCTTC. Its translation: CASTGTGGYGSGRSEQFF.

The gene calls are TRBV5-6 and TRBJ1-2; no reliable D call. The length of the CDR3 is 12 residues. Germline loops: CDR1 SGHDT, CDR2 YYEEEE. V lost 4 bases and J 8 bases, leaving 12 bases between the germline ends. The CDR3 DNA follows: TGTGCCAGCAGCCTCGGGCTGATAGGCTACACCTTC. Amino acid sequence: CASSLGLIGYTF.

The chain uses TRBV19 and TRBJ1-6; no clear D. The CDR3 covers 14 residues. Trimming stripped 3 bases from V and 8 bases from J, with 11 bases between. Germline values: CDR1 LNHDA, CDR2 SQIVND (reference sequence). CDR3 in DNA: TGTGCCAGTAGTATTGGAGGGTTTGATTCACCCCTCCACTTT. Translating it yields CASSIGGFDSPLHF.

This clone showed up just a few times. The CDR3 protein is CASSLGMLQGGEKLFF. The DNA for the CDR3 is TGTGCCAGCAGCTTAGGAATGCTACAGGGGGGTGAAAAACTGTTTTTT. This sequence joins TRBV7-2 and TRBJ1-4, with 8 positions matching TRBD1. The CDR3 runs to 16 residues. CDR1 SGHTA and CDR2 FQGNSA come from the germline V gene. J was trimmed by 7 bases and V by 1 base; bases with no gene match: 8.

This clone was seen more than once but under ten times. V and J are TRBV2 and TRBJ1-2, with 7 bases lining up with TRBD1. Losses at the gene ends were 1 base for V and 4 bases for J; bases not matched to a gene: 3. CDR3 length: 14 residues. Germline V CDR1 and CDR2: SNHLY, FYNNEI. The CDR3 coding sequence is TGTGCCAGCAGTGAAGGACAGGGTTCCTATGGCTACACCTTC. Its protein is CASSEGQGSYGYTF. Complete variable domain (other parts from reference TRBV2 and TRBJ1-2): EPEVTQTPSHQVTQMGQEVILRCVPISNHLYFYWYRQILGQKVEFLVSFYNNEISEKSEIFDDQFSVERPDGSNFTLKIRSTKLEDSAMYFCASSEGQGSYGYTFGSGTRLTVV.

Only one count was recorded for this clone. This chain links TRBV6-6 with TRBJ2-2, with D perhaps matching TRBD1 (6 bases). CDR3 length: 13 residues. Trimming stripped 7 bases from V and 5 bases from J, with 11 bases between. Germline V gene lookup returns CDR1 MNHNY and CDR2 SVGAGI (reference sequence). The CDR3 DNA is TGTGCCAGCATCCAGGGGTTAACCGGGGAGCTGTTTTTT. Amino acid sequence: CASIQGLTGELFF.

This clone occurred once. CDR3 sequence reads: CAWTPSGDYGYTF. CDR3 nucleotide sequence: TGTGCCTGGACCCCCAGTGGCGATTATGGCTACACCTTC. This sequence joins TRBV30 and TRBJ1-2; D gene uncertain. CDR1 is GTSNPN, CDR2 SVGIG, per germline (reference sequence). V lost 4 bases, J lost 5 bases, and 14 bases lay in between. The CDR3 contains 13 residues.

V and J are TRBV5-6 and TRBJ1-2; TRBD1 aligns across 10 bases. The CDR3 is 15 amino acids. Germline values: CDR1 SGHDT, CDR2 YYEEEE. The J segment lost 4 bases and the V segment lost 5 bases, leaving 8 bases of the junction unmatched. The CDR3 spells CASSNRDRGSYGYTF. CDR3 bases: TGTGCCAGCAGTAACCGGGACAGGGGTTCCTATGGCTACACCTTC.

V usage is TRBV6-4 and J usage is TRBJ2-7, with a weak D call TRBD1 (5 bases). Per germline, CDR1 MRHNA and CDR2 SNTAGT. Deletions cut 4 bases from V and 7 bases from J, with 11 bases between. The CDR3 loop spans 12 amino acids. CDR3 amino acids: CASSGGHLEQYF. The CDR3 coding sequence is TGTGCCAGCAGTGGTGGACACCTGGAGCAGTACTTC.

V usage is TRBV19 and J usage is TRBJ1-5; a possible D gene is TRBD1 (5 bases). The CDR3 is 14 amino acids. Trimming left V 5 bases short and J 7 bases short, with 15 bases between. The germline CDR1 and CDR2 sequences are LNHDA and SQIVND (reference sequence). CDR3 residues: CASSADPRDQPQHF. As DNA, the CDR3 is TGTGCCAGTAGTGCGGACCCAAGGGACCAGCCCCAGCATTTT.

To note about this clone: Other DNA variants within this sample encode the same CDR3. This chain links TRBV5-4 with TRBJ1-2; maybe TRBD1 (6 bases). Germline lookup yields CDR1 SGHNT and CDR2 YYREEE (reference sequence). This CDR3 has 14 amino acids. Between the trimmed V and J ends, which lost 0 bases and 4 bases, there was a span of 10 bases. CDR3: CASSLEGGPYGYTF. The CDR3 region has the DNA TGTGCCAGCAGCTTGGAGGGGGGTCCCTATGGCTACACCTTC. Supplemented by reference TRBV5-4 and TRBJ1-2, the full variable domain reads ETGVTQSPTHLIKTRGQQVTLRCSSQSGHNTVSWYQQALGQGPQFIFQYYREEENGRGNFPPRFSGLQFPNYSSELNVNALELDDSALYLCASSLEGGPYGYTFGSGTRLTVV.

V and J are TRBV27 and TRBJ2-1, with 10 bases fitting TRBD1. The CDR3 sequence is 18 residues long. The trim removed 7 bases at V and 2 bases at J, leaving 14 bases unmatched. Germline V gene data show CDR1 as MNHEY and CDR2 as SMNVEV (reference sequence). The CDR3 coding sequence is TGTGCCAGCACCGAATACCGGACAGGGGGGGCAACCTACAATGAGCAGTTCTTC. Translated, it gives CASTEYRTGGATYNEQFF.

The CDR3 DNA follows: TGTGCCAGCAGCCACGGACAGGGGGGCGCGGGACTGTTTTTT. Protein sequence: CASSHGQGGAGLFF. J is TRBJ1-4 and V is TRBV4-2; 10 bases map to TRBD1. The CDR3 has 14 amino acids. Looked up from germline, CDR1 is LGHNA and CDR2 is YNFKEQ. V was clipped by 3 bases and J by 13 bases; unmatched bases: 8.

This chain uses TRBV13 with TRBJ2-7; D might be TRBD2 (6 bases). Germline CDR1 and CDR2: PRHDT and FYEKMQ (reference sequence). The V end was cut by 0 bases, the J end by 3 bases, with 12 bases between. The CDR3 sequence is 15 residues long. CDR3 DNA: TGTGCCAGCAGCTTAGGTAGCGGCCTATACTACGAGCAGTACTTC. This encodes CASSLGSGLYYEQYF.

This chain connects TRBV11-2 to TRBJ2-7, with 9 bases matching TRBD1. J was trimmed by 6 bases and V by 2 bases; bases with no gene match: 8. The CDR3 totals 15 residues. Germline CDR1 reads SGHAT; CDR2 reads FQNNGV. The CDR3 DNA reads as TGTGCCAGCAGCTTAAGAACACAGGGGGCGCGCGAGCAGTACTTC. Translating it yields CASSLRTQGAREQYF.

In DNA form, the CDR3 reads TGTGCCATCAGTGAGGGTCGCGGGAGGGCGTCCAATGAGCAGTTCTTC. Its translation is CAISEGRGRASNEQFF. V is TRBV10-3 and J is TRBJ2-1; TRBD2 matches at 9 bases. The CDR3 extends over 16 amino acids. The J segment lost 6 bases and the V segment lost 2 bases, leaving 8 bases of the junction unmatched. Germline V lookup: CDR1 ENHRY, CDR2 SYGVKD.

The V gene is TRBV2, the J gene TRBJ2-1, with D possibly being TRBD1 or TRBD2 (5 bases each). Germline V gene sequence: CDR1 SNHLY, CDR2 FYNNEI. CDR3 length: 15 residues. V lost 7 bases and J lost 4, with 17 bases in between. The CDR3 spells CASTERGRTYNEQFF. Here the CDR3 DNA reads TGTGCCAGCACCGAAAGGGGACGCACTTACAATGAGCAGTTCTTC.

V usage is TRBV13 and J usage is TRBJ1-4, with 9 positions matching TRBD1. Germline V gene data show CDR1 as PRHDT and CDR2 as FYEKMQ (reference sequence). This CDR3 comprises 15 residues. V shed 6 bases, J shed 7 bases, and the junction held 9 bases outside the gene matches. In nucleotides, the CDR3 is TGTGCCAGCAGTCAGGGGGACAGGGAGGTTGAAAAACTGTTTTTT. The encoded protein is CASSQGDREVEKLFF.

This rearrangement joins TRBV10-3 to TRBJ2-3; 9 nucleotides match TRBD1. CDR3 length: 13 amino acids. Per the germline V gene, CDR1 is ENHRY and CDR2 is SYGVKD. The junction had 5 bases not matched to a gene; V was cut back by 10 bases and J by 3 bases. The CDR3 region is CATSDRGTDTQYF. The CDR3 nucleotides are TGTGCCACCTCGGACAGGGGAACAGATACGCAGTATTTT.

The rearrangement uses TRBV2 and TRBJ1-1; TRBD1 might be the D (6 bases). The CDR3 runs 13 residues. V lost 6 bases and J 4 bases, leaving 12 bases between the germline ends. Germline V gene data show CDR1 as SNHLY and CDR2 as FYNNEI. CDR3 protein: CASSTGQGTEAFF. The CDR3 DNA reads as TGTGCCAGCAGCACAGGGCAAGGCACTGAAGCTTTCTTT.

This chain uses TRBV5-4 with TRBJ1-2; a weak D match, TRBD1 (6 bases). CDR3 size: 15 residues. V was pared by 4 bases and J by 2 bases, with 15 bases between. Per the germline V gene, CDR1 is SGHNT and CDR2 is YYREEE (reference sequence). In nucleotides, the CDR3 is TGTGCCAGCAGCGCCCTGTCCCAGGGGAACTATGGCTACACCTTC. This codes for CASSALSQGNYGYTF.

The CDR3 protein is CAWSKGLGVGETQYF. For the CDR3, the DNA is TGTGCCTGGAGTAAGGGACTAGGGGTGGGAGAGACCCAGTACTTC. The chain uses TRBV30 and TRBJ2-5, with 8 positions matching TRBD2. Germline trimming cut 2 bases from V and 4 bases from J; bases unmatched to any gene: 9. The germline V gene has CDR1 GTSNPN and CDR2 SVGIG (reference sequence). The length of the CDR3 is 15 residues.

The V and J genes are TRBV11-2 and TRBJ2-1; TRBD1 is a possible D gene (7 bases). V gave up 5 bases and J gave up 1 base, with 18 bases separating them. The CDR3 runs 17 residues. Germline loops: CDR1 SGHAT, CDR2 FQNNGV. The CDR3 spells CASSVRFPGGSYNEQFF. In DNA, the CDR3 is TGTGCCAGCAGCGTCAGATTTCCAGGGGGGTCCTACAATGAGCAGTTCTTC.

The chain links TRBV5-4 to TRBJ2-5; D is uncertain. Germline V gives CDR1 SGHNT, CDR2 YYREEE (reference sequence). V lost 0 bases, J lost 1 base, and 7 bases lay in between. The CDR3 covers 14 residues. The CDR3 region is CASSLVQSQETQYF. CDR3 bases: TGTGCCAGCAGCTTGGTACAGAGCCAAGAGACCCAGTACTTC.

The J gene is TRBJ1-5, the V gene TRBV5-8; no clear D gene. The CDR3 is 15 amino acids. Germline CDR1 is SGHTS and CDR2 is YDEGEE. V shed 1 base and J shed 0 bases, with 8 bases lying between them. The CDR3 spells CASSLQADSNQPQHF. Here the CDR3 DNA reads TGTGCCAGCAGCTTGCAGGCAGATAGCAATCAGCCCCAGCATTTT.